Listed below are T cell receptor beta chains from one sample, sequenced in a study of Graves' ophthalmopathy and Graves' hyperthyroidism. TCRdb itself ran the multiplex PCR reads through MiXCR, one entry per CDR3 protein. The data show over 450,000 distinct CDR3 sequences, with 13% to 15% seen just once and 9.8% held by the top ten. The sequenced sample was blood. All receptors derive from a woman in her thirties with Graves' ophthalmopathy. CDR3s include the opening cysteine and the closing phenylalanine or tryptophan. Each record gives: V gene, J gene, clone size, D gene, CDR3 protein, CDR3 DNA. A D gene is named only where the DNA matches it firmly. Clone size is given for some rows only: seen once, a few or many times, or a class if the clone is expanded.

TRBV27,TRBJ2-2,many,-,CASSSPSGLANTGELFF,TGTGCCAGCAGTAGTCCTTCGGGCCTCGCGAACACCGGGGAGCTGTTTTTT
TRBV28,TRBJ1-2,many,TRBD1,CASSSPTGGGYTF,TGTGCCAGCAGTTCCCCGACAGGGGGCGGCTACACCTTC
TRBV7-8,TRBJ1-2,many,-,CASSSPTGGYYGYTF,TGTGCCAGCAGCTCCCCGACAGGTGGTTACTATGGCTACACCTTC
TRBV6-1,TRBJ1-1,-,TRBD1,CASSAKTGSTEAFF,TGTGCCAGCAGTGCAAAGACAGGGTCGACTGAAGCTTTCTTT
TRBV5-6,TRBJ2-5,many,TRBD1,CASSPDRAHLTQYF,TGTGCCAGCAGCCCCGACAGGGCGCATTTGACCCAGTACTTC
TRBV11-2,TRBJ2-5,-,-,CASSLEWQDQETQYF,TGTGCCAGCAGCTTAGAGTGGCAAGATCAAGAGACCCAGTACTTC
TRBV27,TRBJ2-2,few,-,CASSSRDPPMAGELFF,TGTGCCAGCAGTTCCCGGGACCCCCCTATGGCCGGGGAGCTGTTTTTT
TRBV12-3/TRBV12-4,TRBJ2-7,many,-,CASSFRADSYEQYF,TGTGCCAGCAGTTTCAGGGCGGATTCCTACGAGCAGTACTTC
TRBV19,TRBJ1-1,many,-,CASSIDQAYTEAFF,TGTGCCAGTAGTATAGATCAAGCCTACACTGAAGCTTTCTTT
TRBV29-1,TRBJ1-1,few,-,CSVEDGEARIEAFF,TGCAGCGTTGAAGACGGAGAAGCCCGTATTGAAGCTTTCTTT
TRBV27,TRBJ1-1,many,-,CASSRFSGTEAFF,TGTGCCAGCAGTAGATTCTCCGGTACTGAAGCTTTCTTT
TRBV7-9,TRBJ2-7,few,TRBD1,CASAPGTGGVYEQYF,TGTGCCAGCGCACCCGGGACAGGCGGGGTCTACGAGCAGTACTTC
TRBV20-1,TRBJ2-7,many,TRBD2,CSARDGTTSYEQYF,TGCAGTGCTAGAGATGGGACTACAAGCTACGAGCAGTACTTC
TRBV6-2/TRBV6-3,TRBJ2-7,many,-,CASSTRGATDEQYF,TGTGCCAGTTCCACGAGGGGGGCTACCGACGAGCAGTACTTC
TRBV30,TRBJ2-7,-,TRBD1,CAWSGQGGAREQYF,TGTGCCTGGAGTGGACAGGGCGGTGCCCGCGAGCAGTACTTC
TRBV28,TRBJ1-1,many,-,CASWLGTEAFF,TGTGCCAGCTGGTTGGGCACTGAAGCTTTCTTT
TRBV12-3/TRBV12-4,TRBJ1-5,-,-,CASSLSAVQGPQHF,TGTGCCAGCAGTTTATCGGCAGTTCAAGGGCCCCAGCATTTT
TRBV7-8,TRBJ2-5,many,TRBD2,CASNWGGLGETQYF,TGTGCCAGCAACTGGGGGGGGTTAGGGGAGACCCAGTACTTC
TRBV6-1,TRBJ2-5,many,-,CASRNPRTSFQETQYF,TGTGCCAGCAGGAATCCCCGGACAAGCTTCCAAGAGACCCAGTACTTC
TRBV29-1,TRBJ2-5,many,-,CSVDADGETQYF,TGCAGCGTTGACGCCGATGGAGAGACCCAGTACTTC
TRBV11-2,TRBJ1-2,-,-,CASSLRRGLHGYTF,TGTGCCAGCAGCTTAAGACGGGGGCTCCATGGCTACACCTTC
TRBV29-1,TRBJ1-1,-,-,CSVGTMNTEAFF,TGCAGCGTTGGGACGATGAACACTGAAGCTTTCTTT
TRBV20-1,TRBJ2-2,-,TRBD1,CSARVSTGAGELFF,TGCAGTGCTAGAGTTTCGACAGGGGCCGGGGAGCTGTTTTTT
TRBV6-5,TRBJ1-1,-,-,CASSYGWETEAFF,TGTGCCAGCAGTTACGGGTGGGAGACTGAAGCTTTCTTT
TRBV6-2/TRBV6-3,TRBJ1-1,-,-,CASAQGMNTEAFF,TGTGCCAGCGCTCAGGGAATGAACACTGAAGCTTTCTTT
TRBV20-1,TRBJ1-3,many,TRBD1,CSARDPGQGMSSGNTIYF,TGCAGTGCTAGAGATCCGGGACAGGGGATGAGCTCTGGAAACACCATATATTTT
TRBV10-3,TRBJ2-2,-,-,CAIRRSRGESGELFF,TGTGCCATCAGAAGATCCAGGGGGGAGAGCGGGGAGCTGTTTTTT
TRBV6-1,TRBJ2-7,-,TRBD1,CASGQVLSYDQYF,TGTGCCAGCGGACAGGTACTTTCCTACGATCAGTACTTC
TRBV28,TRBJ1-2,many,TRBD1,CAGGSGGSDGYTF,TGTGCCGGTGGGTCAGGGGGAAGCGATGGCTACACCTTC
TRBV7-2,TRBJ2-5,many,-,CASSRRGLWETQYF,TGTGCCAGCAGCCGCAGGGGATTATGGGAGACCCAGTACTTC
TRBV7-8,TRBJ1-2,many,-,CASSSSTERDDYGYTF,TGTGCCAGCAGCTCTTCGACAGAGAGAGATGACTATGGCTACACCTTC
TRBV9,TRBJ2-7,many,TRBD2,CASSVLTSGYEQYF,TGTGCCAGCAGCGTTCTGACTAGCGGCTACGAGCAGTACTTC
TRBV27,TRBJ2-2,few,TRBD2,CANLQEREGPAGELFF,TGTGCCAACCTTCAGGAGCGGGAGGGCCCGGCCGGGGAGCTGTTTTTT
TRBV20-1,TRBJ1-1,many,-,CSARDPTKGGNTEAFF,TGCAGTGCTAGAGACCCTACTAAGGGAGGGAACACTGAAGCTTTCTTT